These 29 T cell receptor beta chains were all obtained from the same sample, sequenced in a study of CD8 T cells in ankylosing spondylitis. Findings and caveats of the study: About 8 highly homologous variants made up a TCR beta motif that seemed to typify ankylosing spondylitis blood.

TCRdb called the 5' RACE reads again in MiXCR, with one record for every CDR3 protein. The table lists 350,000 to 550,000 distinct CDR3 sequences, 25% to 30% of them singletons. The antigens for these receptors are not known. The material sequenced was blood, either unsorted or a sorted T cell fraction (not recorded which). These receptors originate from a male donor with ankylosing spondylitis.

CDR3 residues: CASSQDRLATNEKLFF. The CDR3 DNA reads as TGCGCCAGCAGCCAAGACAGGCTCGCAACTAATGAAAAACTGTTTTTT. This chain joins TRBV5-1 and TRBJ1-4, with a possible D match to TRBD1 (6 bases). The CDR3 spans 16 residues. Trimming removed 4 bases from V and 0 bases from J, with 13 bases in between. Germline V gene data show CDR1 as SGHRS and CDR2 as YFSETQ.

The chain recombines TRBV6-1 with TRBJ2-1; D gene unclear. In germline, CDR1 is MNHNS, CDR2 SASEGT. CDR3 length: 16 amino acids. With 6 bases removed from V and 2 bases from J, the gap between germline ends came to 17 bases. CDR3 protein: CASSPRGPIAYNEQFF. The CDR3 bases are TGTGCCAGCAGCCCACGTGGGCCTATAGCCTACAATGAGCAGTTCTTC.

This chain uses TRBV7-9 with TRBJ1-3; D ambiguous. Germline V gene lookup returns CDR1 SEHNR and CDR2 FQNEAQ (reference sequence). This CDR3 contains 12 residues. V was pared by 8 bases and J by 11 bases, with 16 bases between. The CDR3 protein is CASSFPGLAIYF. CDR3 nucleotide sequence: TGTGCCAGCTCCTTCCCGGGTTTGGCCATATATTTT.

This rearrangement joins TRBV15 to TRBJ2-5; possibly TRBD2 for D (6 bases). The germline CDR1 and CDR2 sequences are LNHNV and YYDKDF (reference sequence). V was pared by 5 bases and J by 4 bases, with 20 bases between. CDR3 length equals 16 residues. CDR3 DNA sequence: TGTGCCACCAGCGGCGGACTATGGGGGGAGAGAGAGACCCAGTACTTC. Its translation: CATSGGLWGERETQYF. The complete variable domain, with remaining parts taken from reference TRBV15 and TRBJ2-5, reads DAMVIQNPRYQVTQFGKPVTLSCSQTLNHNVMYWYQQKSSQAPKLLFHYYDKDFNNEADTPDNFQSRRPNTSFCFLDIRSPGLGDTAMYLCATSGGLWGERETQYFGPGTRLLVL.

V and J are TRBV12-3 or TRBV12-4 and TRBJ2-1, with TRBD2 as a possible D gene (5 bases). This CDR3 is built from 13 residues. Deletions cut 7 bases from V and 7 bases from J, with 14 bases between. DNA of the CDR3: TGTGCCAGCACCCCTCCGGGGTTAAATGAGCAGTTCTTC. It is translated as CASTPPGLNEQFF.

This clonotype has a handful of counts. The chain links TRBV6-1 to TRBJ2-7; D gene uncertain. V was trimmed by 3 bases and J by 0 bases, leaving 9 bases between them. This CDR3 contains 14 residues. CDR1 is MNHNS and CDR2 is SASEGT in the germline V gene. CDR3 nucleotide sequence: TGTGCCAGCAGTGAGGTGTATAGCTCCTACGAGCAGTACGTC. Residues: CASSEVYSSYEQYV.

This clonotype was observed at least ten times. This chain joins TRBV6-1 and TRBJ1-5; D ambiguous. The CDR3 has 16 residues. The V gene lost 2 bases and the J gene lost 5 bases, with 16 bases spanning the gap. Germline assignment: CDR1 MNHNS and CDR2 SASEGT. CDR3 region: CASSEKIRSSYQPQHF. For the CDR3, the DNA is TGTGCCAGCAGTGAAAAGATCAGGTCCTCTTATCAGCCCCAGCATTTT.

The chain links TRBV7-6 to TRBJ1-5, with D perhaps TRBD1 (6 bases). The CDR3 loop spans 14 amino acids. With 10 bases removed from V and 0 bases from J, the gap between germline ends came to 13 bases. Looked up from germline, CDR1 is SGHVS and CDR2 is FNYEAQ. CDR3 nucleotides: TGTGCCACCGCGGACAGTTATAGCAATCAGCCCCAGCATTTT. This gives the protein CATADSYSNQPQHF.

This clonotype was detected only a few times. The chain employs TRBV20-1 and TRBJ2-1; TRBD2 matches 9 bases. The CDR3 is 16 residues long. Trimming removed 0 bases from V and 9 bases from J; junction bases left unmatched: 12. Per germline, CDR1 DFQATT and CDR2 SNEGSKA (reference sequence). Here the CDR3 reads CSAREMSSGKSGEQFF. CDR3 DNA: TGCAGTGCTAGAGAGATGTCTAGCGGGAAGTCGGGTGAGCAGTTCTTC.

The gene calls are TRBV4-2 and TRBJ1-4; 7 positions agree with TRBD1. CDR3 size: 15 residues. V lost 3 bases, J lost 7 bases, and 8 bases stayed unmatched. CDR1 and CDR2 from the germline V gene are LGHNA and YNFKEQ. In nucleotides, the CDR3 is TGTGCCAGCAGCCAGACGACAGGGAGTGGTGAAAAACTGTTTTTT. It specifies CASSQTTGSGEKLFF.

This clonotype was recorded a few times. The chain recombines TRBV20-1 with TRBJ2-1, with D perhaps assigned TRBD1 or TRBD2 (5 bases each). The CDR3 spans 12 residues. Trimming pared 7 bases from V and 6 bases from J, leaving 13 bases between. Germline CDR1 and CDR2: DFQATT and SNEGSKA (reference sequence). CDR3 nucleotides: TGCAGTGTGTGGCAGAGGGGCAATGAGCAGTTCTTC. Protein product: CSVWQRGNEQFF.

In this sample, this clonotype turned up a few times. The chain employs TRBV5-6 and TRBJ2-7; D is ambiguous. V was clipped by 1 base and J by 4 bases, with 9 bases between them. The CDR3 consists of 13 residues. The germline CDR1 and CDR2 sequences are SGHDT and YYEEEE. CDR3 coding DNA: TGTGCCAGCAGCTTGCTGAATGGGTACGAGCAGTACGTC. Translating it yields CASSLLNGYEQYV.

This clonotype is a singleton in its sample. The chain couples TRBV20-1 to TRBJ2-1; perhaps TRBD1 as D (6 bases). Germline CDR1 DFQATT, CDR2 SNEGSKA (reference sequence). CDR3 length: 14 residues. Trimming removed 8 bases from V and 5 bases from J, with 19 bases in between. DNA of the CDR3: TGCAGTTTACCCCAGGGGCTTATAAACAATGAGCAGTTCTTC. Amino acid sequence: CSLPQGLINNEQFF.

This clonotype was seen a handful of times. This chain uses TRBV5-1 with TRBJ2-1, with 15 positions matching TRBD2. The CDR3 spans 16 residues. The V segment lost 4 bases and the J segment 9 bases; nucleotides outside the gene matches: 8. Looked up from germline, CDR1 is SGHRS and CDR2 is YFSETQ. The CDR3 spells CASSTGTSGRFGEQFF. The CDR3 DNA is TGCGCCAGCAGCACCGGGACTAGCGGGAGGTTCGGTGAGCAGTTCTTC.

This chain connects TRBV27 to TRBJ2-5; TRBD2 agrees at 15 bases. Trimming removed 3 bases from V and 4 bases from J; junction bases left unmatched: 12. Germline CDR1 and CDR2: MNHEY and SMNVEV (reference sequence). CDR3 length: 19 residues. The CDR3 DNA reads TGTGCCAGCAGTTTCCTCGGACTAGCGGGAGGGCCTGGGGGAGAGACCCAGTACTTC. Encoded protein: CASSFLGLAGGPGGETQYF.

This clonotype was counted many times. The chain joins TRBV7-2 to TRBJ2-2, with TRBD2 identical over 7 bases. CDR3 length: 15 residues. The junction had 5 bases not matched to a gene; V was cut back by 2 bases and J by 5 bases. CDR1 and CDR2 from the germline V gene are SGHTA and FQGNSA. As DNA, the CDR3 is TGTGCCAGCAGCTTAAAAGCCGGGGGGACCGGGGAGCTGTTTTTT. Amino acids: CASSLKAGGTGELFF.

This clonotype showed up just a few times. This rearrangement joins TRBV5-1 to TRBJ2-3; the match to TRBD1 covers 7 bases. Germline V lookup: CDR1 SGHRS, CDR2 YFSETQ. The CDR3 totals 15 residues. V was clipped by 3 bases and J by 3 bases; unmatched bases: 7. Here the CDR3 reads CASSWTGVGTDTQYF. In DNA form, the CDR3 reads TGCGCCAGCAGCTGGACAGGAGTTGGGACAGATACGCAGTATTTT.

This clonotype was detected only a few times. V and J are TRBV7-9 and TRBJ2-1; perhaps TRBD2 as D (5 bases). There are 15 residues in the CDR3. Germline CDR1 SEHNR, CDR2 FQNEAQ (reference sequence). V was cut by 5 bases and J by 5 bases, with 16 bases left in between. CDR3 coding DNA: TGTGCCAGCAGCCGCCGCCGACGGGAAAACAATGAGCAGTTCTTC. Protein product: CASSRRRRENNEQFF.

This clonotype was seen repeatedly, ten times or more. The chain is built from TRBV5-1 and TRBJ2-3; D unclear. This CDR3 region has 12 residues. Per the germline V gene, CDR1 is SGHRS and CDR2 is YFSETQ. Trimming removed 4 bases from V and 2 bases from J, with 5 bases in between. CDR3 nucleotide sequence: TGCGCCAGCAGCCCCCCCACAGATACGCAGTATTTT. Translation: CASSPPTDTQYF.

This sequence joins TRBV6-1 and TRBJ2-2, with D perhaps TRBD1 or TRBD2 (6 bases each). V was pared by 11 bases and J by 3 bases, with 19 bases between. Germline assignment: CDR1 MNHNS and CDR2 SASEGT. This CDR3 has 15 residues. The CDR3 is CAGGLSGTHTGELFF. CDR3 in DNA: TGTGCCGGGGGGCTTAGTGGGACCCACACCGGGGAGCTGTTTTTT.

This clonotype was counted between two and nine times. V gene TRBV29-1 combines with J gene TRBJ2-5; TRBD1 matches at 10 bases. The trim removed 7 bases at V and 3 bases at J, leaving 2 bases unmatched. From germline, CDR1 is SQVTM and CDR2 ANQGSEA. The length of the CDR3 is 12 residues. The CDR3 is CSAGQGKETQYF. CDR3 coding DNA: TGCAGCGCGGGACAGGGGAAAGAGACCCAGTACTTC. Using reference TRBV29-1 and TRBJ2-5 for the parts outside the CDR3, the full variable domain is SAVISQKPSRDICQRGTSLTIQCQVDSQVTMMFWYRQQPGQSLTLIATANQGSEATYESGFVIDKFPISRPNLTFSTLTVSNMSPEDSSIYLCSAGQGKETQYFGPGTRLLVL.

This clonotype showed up just a few times. The rearrangement joins TRBV29-1 to TRBJ2-7; 7 positions match TRBD1. The V and J ends lost 4 bases and 3 bases, in that order; junction bases with no gene match: 3. Germline CDR1 and CDR2: SQVTM and ANQGSEA. The length of the CDR3 is 12 residues. The CDR3 nucleotides are TGCAGCGTTGGACAGGGAAACTACGAGCAGTACTTC. Its translation: CSVGQGNYEQYF.

The CDR3 nucleotides read TGTGCCAGCAGTGAATTGGGATTTAACACCGGGGAGCTGTTTTTT. It is translated as CASSELGFNTGELFF. This rearrangement joins TRBV6-1 to TRBJ2-2; no reliable D call. The germline V gene encodes CDR1 MNHNS and CDR2 SASEGT. This CDR3 contains 15 residues. V was trimmed by 2 bases and J by 2 bases, leaving 9 bases between them.

This chain links TRBV20-1 with TRBJ2-1; 8 bases align to TRBD2. CDR3 size: 16 residues. Germline V gives CDR1 DFQATT, CDR2 SNEGSKA (reference sequence). Germline trimming cut 6 bases from V and 8 bases from J; bases unmatched to any gene: 18. The CDR3 DNA reads as TGCAGTGCGACCCCTTGGGGCGGGAGGAATACATATGAGCAGTTCTTC. Protein: CSATPWGGRNTYEQFF.

CDR3 in DNA: TGTGCCAGCAGCGCTTCGCGTAACTATGGCTACACCTTC. This sequence encodes CASSASRNYGYTF. The chain recombines TRBV25-1 with TRBJ1-2; the D is unclear. V was shortened by 6 bases and J by 1 base, with 9 bases between the two germline ends. Germline assignment: CDR1 MGHDK and CDR2 SYGVNS. CDR3 size: 13 residues.

This clonotype was found a few times. V and J are TRBV3-1 and TRBJ2-1, with D maybe TRBD2 (5 bases). The V and J ends lost 6 bases and 2 bases respectively, with 8 bases between them. The CDR3 is 13 residues long. Looked up from germline, CDR1 is LGHDT and CDR2 is YNNKEL (reference sequence). The CDR3 DNA sequence: TGTGCCAGCAGAAATAGCGCCTACAATGAGCAGTTCTTC. It yields the protein CASRNSAYNEQFF.

The chain links TRBV20-1 to TRBJ1-5; TRBD1 is a possible D gene (5 bases). Trimming left V 6 bases short and J 3 bases short, with 12 bases between. CDR1 is DFQATT and CDR2 is SNEGSKA in the germline V gene (reference sequence). The CDR3 covers 13 residues. The CDR3 nucleotides are TGCAGTGCCGGGCAGGGCACCAATCAGCCCCAGCATTTT. Amino acids: CSAGQGTNQPQHF.

The J gene is TRBJ1-1, the V gene TRBV4-1; possibly TRBD1 for D (6 bases). V gave up 1 base and J gave up 0 bases, with 12 bases separating them. Germline CDR1 and CDR2: MGHRA and YSYEKL. The CDR3 has 16 amino acids. The CDR3 spells CASSQGRGLMNTEAFF. In DNA, the CDR3 is TGCGCCAGCAGCCAAGGGCGGGGGCTCATGAACACTGAAGCTTTCTTT.

This clonotype has more than one count but fewer than ten. The chain couples TRBV29-1 to TRBJ2-7; 7 nucleotides align to TRBD1. CDR3 length: 13 residues. CDR1 SQVTM and CDR2 ANQGSEA come from the germline V gene. The ends lost 7 bases at V and 2 bases at J; junction bases unmatched: 8. The CDR3 here is CSAWAGGTYEQYF. DNA for the CDR3: TGCAGCGCTTGGGCAGGGGGAACCTACGAGCAGTACTTC.